This TCR beta chain was sequenced for a study of cytomegalovirus exposure and HLA in healthy donors. Nominally healthy donors were sampled, though unrecorded immune exposures were likely. The PCR ran on 60 Vbeta and 13 Jbeta primers. The protocol was immunoSEQ multiplex PCR, while the TCRdb copy is restricted to in-frame clones and leaves out a portion. The top ten clones hold about 5.6% of a sample with 120,000 to 150,000 clones, over 75% of them seen once. Findings and limits, study-wide: Highly shared variants forming one cluster were likely a sequencing artifact.

Regarding this clone: Its matching antigen is unknown.

This CDR3 is 15 amino acids long. Unmatched junction bases numbered 1, after V lost 5 bases and J lost 1 base. Germline V lookup: CDR1 SGHAT, CDR2 FQNNGV. This chain links TRBV11-2 with TRBJ2-3, with 12 bases that match TRBD2. This TCR derives from a man aged 30 to 39 in good health and CMV-seropositive. The sample was PBMCs. The CDR3 DNA sequence: TGTGCCAGCAGCCGGACTAGCGGGGGCACAGATACGCAGTATTTT. Translating it yields CASSRTSGGTDTQYF.